This TCR beta chain was found in a study of T cell responses to AZD1222 COVID-19 vaccine. Study details: Pooling covered second doses at about 4 or about 12 weeks.

About this clone itself: Its antigen remains unknown.

The CDR3 totals 13 residues. Germline lookup yields CDR1 SNHLY and CDR2 FYNNEI. Trimming left V 6 bases short and J 7 bases short, with 16 bases between. Study-level findings and limits: Regions 160-218 and 743-854 dominated among vaccine-associated CD4 TCRs spanning spike. The donor cohort was predominantly white British with a female majority, and clonal diversity may have been underestimated.

TCRdb's copy holds only in-frame clones and misses some; the assay was immunoSEQ multiplex PCR. Of 95,000 to 150,000 clones listed, about 90% are singletons. This sequence was found in an adult in good health. The chain links TRBV2 to TRBJ2-7, with D tentatively TRBD1 (6 bases). The sample consisted of peripheral blood, taken on day 0 of AZD1222 vaccination. The CDR3 DNA reads as TGTGCCAGCAGACTTAGACAGGATACTGAGCAGTACTTC. This gives the protein CASRLRQDTEQYF. The whole variable domain, filled in from reference TRBV2 and TRBJ2-7, reads EPEVTQTPSHQVTQMGQEVILRCVPISNHLYFYWYRQILGQKVEFLVSFYNNEISEKSEIFDDQFSVERPDGSNFTLKIRSTKLEDSAMYFCASRLRQDTEQYFGPGTRLTVT.